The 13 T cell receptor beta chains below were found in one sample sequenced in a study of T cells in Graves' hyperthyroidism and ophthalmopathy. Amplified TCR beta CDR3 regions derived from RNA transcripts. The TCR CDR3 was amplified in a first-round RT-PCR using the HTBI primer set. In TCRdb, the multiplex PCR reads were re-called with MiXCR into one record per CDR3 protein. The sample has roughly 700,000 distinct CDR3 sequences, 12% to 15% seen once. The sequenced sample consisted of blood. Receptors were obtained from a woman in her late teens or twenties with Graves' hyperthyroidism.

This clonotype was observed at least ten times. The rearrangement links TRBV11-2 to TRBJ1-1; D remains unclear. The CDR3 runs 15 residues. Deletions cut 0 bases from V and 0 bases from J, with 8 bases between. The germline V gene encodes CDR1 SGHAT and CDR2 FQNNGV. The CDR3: CASSLERAMNTEAFF. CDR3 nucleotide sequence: TGTGCCAGCAGCTTAGAAAGGGCGATGAACACTGAAGCTTTCTTT.

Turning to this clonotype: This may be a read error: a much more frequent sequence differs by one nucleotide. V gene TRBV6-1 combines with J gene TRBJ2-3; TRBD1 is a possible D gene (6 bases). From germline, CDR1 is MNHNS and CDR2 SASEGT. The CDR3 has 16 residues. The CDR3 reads CDSSLRQDSYSDTQYF. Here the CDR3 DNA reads TGTGACAGCAGCCTCAGACAGGATAGTTACTCAGATACGCAGTATTTT.

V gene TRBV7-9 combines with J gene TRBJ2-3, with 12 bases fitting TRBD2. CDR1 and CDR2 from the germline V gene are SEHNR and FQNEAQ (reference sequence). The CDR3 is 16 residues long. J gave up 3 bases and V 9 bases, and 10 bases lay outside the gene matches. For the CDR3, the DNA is TGTGCCAGACCCCCAACTAGCGGGGGGACGACAGATACGCAGTATTTT. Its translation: CARPPTSGGTTDTQYF.

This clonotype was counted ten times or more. The CDR3 DNA follows: TGTGCCAGCAGTACGGACAGGGGGGTTAGATCCTACAATGAGCAGTTCTTC. Its translation: CASSTDRGVRSYNEQFF. The V gene is TRBV28, the J gene TRBJ2-1; the match to TRBD1 covers 10 bases. J gave up 1 base and V 5 bases, and 8 bases lay outside the gene matches. From germline, CDR1 is MDHEN and CDR2 SYDVKM. The CDR3 is 17 amino acids.

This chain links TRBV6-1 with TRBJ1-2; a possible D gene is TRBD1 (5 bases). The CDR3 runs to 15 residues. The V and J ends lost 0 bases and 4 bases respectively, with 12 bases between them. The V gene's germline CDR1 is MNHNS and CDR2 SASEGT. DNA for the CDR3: TGTGCCAGCAGTGAAGCCGTCGGGGCCCTCTATGGCTACACCTTC. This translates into CASSEAVGALYGYTF.

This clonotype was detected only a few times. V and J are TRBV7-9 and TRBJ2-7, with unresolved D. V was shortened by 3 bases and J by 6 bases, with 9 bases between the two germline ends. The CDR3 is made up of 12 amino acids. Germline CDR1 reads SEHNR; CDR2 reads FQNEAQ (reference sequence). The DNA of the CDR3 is TGTGCCAGCAGCTTCGCAATCACCGAGCAGTACTTC. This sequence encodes CASSFAITEQYF.

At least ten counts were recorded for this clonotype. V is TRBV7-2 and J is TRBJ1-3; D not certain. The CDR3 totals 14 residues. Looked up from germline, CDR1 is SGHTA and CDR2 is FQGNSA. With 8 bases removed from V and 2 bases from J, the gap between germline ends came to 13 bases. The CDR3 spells CASGPGGTGNTIYF. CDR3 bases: TGTGCCAGCGGCCCGGGTGGTACTGGAAACACCATATATTTT.

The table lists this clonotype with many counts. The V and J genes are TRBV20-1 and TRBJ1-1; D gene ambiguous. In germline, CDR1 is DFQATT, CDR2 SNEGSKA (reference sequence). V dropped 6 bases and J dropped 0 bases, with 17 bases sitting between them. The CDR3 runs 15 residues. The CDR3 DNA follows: TGCAGTGCCAACCTACCGGACGGAATGAACACTGAAGCTTTCTTT. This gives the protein CSANLPDGMNTEAFF.

The CDR3 nucleotides read TGTGCCAGCAGTGATTTCCGAGGGGAGCAGTACTTC. This gives the protein CASSDFRGEQYF. The rearrangement uses TRBV2 and TRBJ2-7; D possibly corresponds to TRBD2 (5 bases). Germline CDR1 is SNHLY and CDR2 is FYNNEI. CDR3 length: 12 residues. V lost 3 bases and J lost 7, with 10 bases in between.

As DNA, the CDR3 is TGTGCCACCAGTGACTCCACTGATTGGGGTGAGACCCAGTACTTC. Protein product: CATSDSTDWGETQYF. This chain joins TRBV24-1 and TRBJ2-5; D not certain. V was clipped by 4 bases and J by 5 bases, with 16 bases between them. This CDR3 spans 15 amino acids. CDR1 and CDR2 from the germline V gene are KGHDR and SFDVKD.

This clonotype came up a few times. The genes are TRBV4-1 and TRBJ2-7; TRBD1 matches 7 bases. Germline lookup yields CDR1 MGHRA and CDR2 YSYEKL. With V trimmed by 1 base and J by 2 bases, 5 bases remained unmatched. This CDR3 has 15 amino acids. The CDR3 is CASSQAWDRAYEQYF. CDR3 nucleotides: TGCGCCAGCAGCCAAGCTTGGGACAGAGCCTACGAGCAGTACTTC.

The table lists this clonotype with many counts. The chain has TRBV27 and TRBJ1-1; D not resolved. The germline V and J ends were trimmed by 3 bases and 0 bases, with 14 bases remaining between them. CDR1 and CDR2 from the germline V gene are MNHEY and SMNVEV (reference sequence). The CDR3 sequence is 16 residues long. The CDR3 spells CASSFNPQVMNTEAFF. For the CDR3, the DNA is TGTGCCAGCAGTTTCAATCCGCAGGTCATGAACACTGAAGCTTTCTTT.

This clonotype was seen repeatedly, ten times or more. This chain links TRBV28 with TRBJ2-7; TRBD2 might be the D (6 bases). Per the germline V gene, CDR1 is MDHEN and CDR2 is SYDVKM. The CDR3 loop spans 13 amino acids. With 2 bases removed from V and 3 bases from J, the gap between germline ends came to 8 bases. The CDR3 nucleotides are TGTGCCAGCAGTTTAGGGGGGTTCTACGAGCAGTACTTC. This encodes CASSLGGFYEQYF.